Sequencing of this T cell receptor beta chain was carried out in a study of cytomegalovirus exposure and HLA in healthy donors. Trimming cost V 0 bases and J 6 bases, with 15 bases left between them. The CDR3 covers 15 residues. Per the germline V gene, CDR1 is LGHNA and CDR2 is YNFKEQ. The PCR employed 60 Vbeta primers together with 13 Jbeta primers. TCRdb's copy holds only in-frame clones and misses some; the assay was immunoSEQ multiplex PCR. The top ten hold roughly 7.1% of the sample, which has about 59,000 clones, 65% to 80% seen once. The chain couples TRBV4-2 to TRBJ2-7; D is possibly TRBD2 (6 bases). The receptor's source is a man aged 25 to 45 in good health and CMV-seropositive. Sequencing was performed on PBMCs. The CDR3 loop reads CASSQDLESGGEQYF. Here the CDR3 DNA reads TGTGCCAGCAGCCAAGATTTAGAGTCCGGGGGCGAGCAGTACTTC.